This paragraph covers one T cell receptor (beta chain) sequence. Its target is not known. This sample stems from a study of cytomegalovirus exposure and HLA in healthy donors. Turning to the study itself: T cells numbering around 170 million yielded some 110 million unique TCR beta sequences in an earlier analysis. Most donors, roughly 84% of approximately 400 genotyped, fell in the Caucasian-associated ancestry cluster. General study findings and limits: Roughly uniform sequencing depth across donors was assumed, possibly incorrectly.

The germline CDR1 and CDR2 sequences are ENHRY and SYGVKD. V was pared by 6 bases and J by 5 bases, with 5 bases between. The CDR3 consists of 11 residues. 60 Vbeta and 13 Jbeta primers were used in PCR. TCRdb's copy holds only in-frame clones and misses some; the assay was immunoSEQ multiplex PCR. Among about 100,000 clones, around 74% were seen once, and the ten largest hold roughly 6.9%. The chain joins TRBV10-3 to TRBJ2-1; no firm D call. This clonotype was obtained from a man aged 40-50 years in good health and CMV-seropositive. Material for sequencing was PBMCs. CDR3 loop: CAIRLNNEQFF. In DNA form, the CDR3 reads TGTGCCATCAGACTAAACAATGAGCAGTTCTTC.